Each of the 2 T cell receptor beta chains below was sequenced from the same sample in a study of T cells after yellow fever vaccination. TCRdb used MiXCR to reprocess the 5' RACE reads, holding one entry per CDR3 protein. The sample contains roughly 340,000 distinct CDR3 sequences, 4% of which appear only once. The sequences come from PBMCs, collected 5 days after the yellow fever booster vaccination. The receptor source for this set is a man between 18 and 35 years old who received the YFV17D yellow fever vaccine.

This clonotype was seen repeatedly, ten times or more. This chain joins TRBV6-2 or TRBV6-3 and TRBJ2-7, with D unclear. Germline V gene sequence: CDR1 MNHEY, CDR2 SVGEGT. The CDR3 extends over 12 amino acids. V dropped 6 bases and J dropped 4 bases, with 10 bases sitting between them. The CDR3 DNA reads as TGTGCCAGCAGCAGAGCGAGTTACGAGCAGTACGTC. Protein sequence: CASSRASYEQYV.

This clonotype is labeled medium-sized. The V and J genes are TRBV12-3 or TRBV12-4 and TRBJ2-7; D not certain. The V end was cut by 6 bases, the J end by 4 bases, with 7 bases between. The CDR3 consists of 11 residues. The CDR3 loop is CASSFGYEQYF. CDR3 coding DNA: TGTGCCAGCAGCTTTGGGTACGAGCAGTACTTC.